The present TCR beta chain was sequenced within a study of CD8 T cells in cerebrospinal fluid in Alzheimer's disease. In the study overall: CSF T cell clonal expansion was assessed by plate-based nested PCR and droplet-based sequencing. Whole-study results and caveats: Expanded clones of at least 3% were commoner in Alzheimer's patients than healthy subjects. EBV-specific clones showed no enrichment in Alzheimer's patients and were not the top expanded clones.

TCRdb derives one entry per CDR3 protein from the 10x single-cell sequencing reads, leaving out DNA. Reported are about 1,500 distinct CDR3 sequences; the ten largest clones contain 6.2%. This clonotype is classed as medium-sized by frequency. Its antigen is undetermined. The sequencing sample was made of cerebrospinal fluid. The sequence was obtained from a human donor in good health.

Here the CDR3 reads CATQGGAEAFF. The genes are TRBV21-1 and TRBJ1-1; as DNA is missing, the TRBD1 call by TCRdb cannot be tested. TRBV21-1 counts as a pseudogene. The CDR3 runs 11 residues.